The T cell receptor (beta chain) described here comes from a study of T cell changes during pregnancy in multiple sclerosis (dated by TCRdb to the late 2010s). For the study in its entirety: The study examined how the T cell repertoire changed over the course of pregnancy in women with multiple sclerosis.

Turning to this clone: Its antigen specificity is not known. Nothing much larger sits one base from this clone, and base qualities are not available.

As encoded in the germline V gene (reference sequence), CDR1 is LNHDA while CDR2 is SQIVND. Here V drops 9 bases and J drops 14 bases, and the junction holds 8 bases not matched to any gene. The CDR3 sequence holds 11 residues, the cysteine and phenylalanine included. Kept here is only the CDR3 DNA, which spans 33 bases and is read in frame from base 1. Libraries were built with the immunoSEQ multiplex PCR assay. Sourced from immuneACCESS, this table was stored by TCRdb with only in-frame sequences that have V and J called. A share of the clones is absent; for the studies checked, an unresolved V gene accounts for under half, and the remainder has no known explanation. The table for this sample lists about 70,000 clones; around 90% of them were counted only once. The ten largest clonotypes hold about 2.1% of the sample.

The sample in question was peripheral blood, obtained in the first trimester of pregnancy. The rearranged chain carries TRBV19 and TRBJ2-1; 9 middle bases align to TRBD2. This TCR was recovered from a female donor with multiple sclerosis, enrolled in a pregnancy study. The CDR3 corresponds to CASGGTSLEFF. The DNA is as follows: TGTGCCAGCGGGGGGACTAGCTTGGAGTTCTTC.